The 2 T cell receptor beta chains listed next were all sequenced from one sample in a study of shared clonotypes between healthy human individuals. Measured with immunoSEQ multiplex PCR; TCRdb has only the in-frame clones, and not every one. This table holds some 2.1 million clones, approximately 95% found once. Sequenced input: naive CD4+ T cells sorted from blood. Stated subset: CD45RA+ positively selected. These receptor sequences come from a man between 18 and 35 years old in good health.

The CDR3 sequence is CASSGPDSYEQYF. CDR3 sequence (DNA): TGTGCCAGCAGTGGCCCCGATTCCTACGAGCAGTACTTC. The chain carries TRBV27 and TRBJ2-7, with unresolved D. Germline V lookup: CDR1 MNHEY, CDR2 SMNVEV (reference sequence). V was shortened by 5 bases and J by 1 base, with 9 bases between the two germline ends. The CDR3 length is 13 residues.

This chain connects TRBV30 to TRBJ1-6; TRBD1 matches 9 bases. The germline gives CDR1 GTSNPN, CDR2 SVGIG (reference sequence). Germline trimming cut 5 bases from V and 10 bases from J; bases unmatched to any gene: 9. CDR3 length equals 14 residues. CDR3 sequence (DNA): TGTGCCTGGCAACCCGGGACAGGGTTATCACCCCTCCACTTT. Amino acids: CAWQPGTGLSPLHF.